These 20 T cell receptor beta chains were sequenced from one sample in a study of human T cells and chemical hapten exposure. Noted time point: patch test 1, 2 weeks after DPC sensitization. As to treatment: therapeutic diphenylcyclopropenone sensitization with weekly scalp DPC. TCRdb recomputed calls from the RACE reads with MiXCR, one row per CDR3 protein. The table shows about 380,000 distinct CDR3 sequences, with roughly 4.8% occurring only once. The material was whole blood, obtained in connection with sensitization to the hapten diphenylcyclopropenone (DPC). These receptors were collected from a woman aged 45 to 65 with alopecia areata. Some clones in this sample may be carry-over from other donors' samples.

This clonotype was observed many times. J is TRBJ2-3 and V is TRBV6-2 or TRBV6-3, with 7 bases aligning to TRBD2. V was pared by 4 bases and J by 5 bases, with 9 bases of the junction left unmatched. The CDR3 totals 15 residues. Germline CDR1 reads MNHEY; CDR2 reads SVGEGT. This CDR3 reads CASSFWTERGDTQYF. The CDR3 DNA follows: TGTGCCAGCAGTTTTTGGACCGAGCGGGGAGATACGCAGTATTTT.

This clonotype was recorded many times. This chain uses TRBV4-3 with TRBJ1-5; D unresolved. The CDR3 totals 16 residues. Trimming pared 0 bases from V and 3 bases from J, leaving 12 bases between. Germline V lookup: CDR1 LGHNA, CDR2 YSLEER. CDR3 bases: TGCGCCAGCAGCCAAGATTTTTATGCCGTCAATCAGCCCCAGCATTTT. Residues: CASSQDFYAVNQPQHF.

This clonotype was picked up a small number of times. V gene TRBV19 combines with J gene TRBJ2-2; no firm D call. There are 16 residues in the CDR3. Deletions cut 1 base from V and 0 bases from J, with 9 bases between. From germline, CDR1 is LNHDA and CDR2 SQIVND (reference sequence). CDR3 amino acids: CASSIVAGANTGELFF. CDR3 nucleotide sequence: TGTGCCAGTAGTATAGTGGCAGGCGCGAACACCGGGGAGCTGTTTTTT.

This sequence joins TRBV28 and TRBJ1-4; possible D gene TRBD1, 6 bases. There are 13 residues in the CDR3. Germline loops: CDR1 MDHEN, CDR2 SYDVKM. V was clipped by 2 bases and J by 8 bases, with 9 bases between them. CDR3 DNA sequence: TGTGCCAGCAGTTTAGGGGGCCTCGAAAAACTGTTTTTT. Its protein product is CASSLGGLEKLFF.

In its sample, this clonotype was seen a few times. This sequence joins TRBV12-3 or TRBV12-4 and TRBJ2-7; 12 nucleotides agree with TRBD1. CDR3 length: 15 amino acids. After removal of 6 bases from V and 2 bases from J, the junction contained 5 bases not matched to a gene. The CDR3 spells CASSSGTGGAYEQYF. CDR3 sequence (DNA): TGTGCCAGCAGCTCTGGGACAGGGGGCGCCTACGAGCAGTACTTC.

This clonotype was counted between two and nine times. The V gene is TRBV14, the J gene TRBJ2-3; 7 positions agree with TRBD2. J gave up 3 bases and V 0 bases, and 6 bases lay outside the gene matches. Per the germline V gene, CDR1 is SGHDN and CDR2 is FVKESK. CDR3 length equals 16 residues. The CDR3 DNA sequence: TGTGCCAGCAGCCAAGATATAACGGGGGGAACAGATACGCAGTATTTT. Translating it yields CASSQDITGGTDTQYF.

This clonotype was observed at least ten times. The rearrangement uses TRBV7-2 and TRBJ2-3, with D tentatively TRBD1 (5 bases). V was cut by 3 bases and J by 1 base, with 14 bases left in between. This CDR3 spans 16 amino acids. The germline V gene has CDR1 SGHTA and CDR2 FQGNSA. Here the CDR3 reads CASSFFEQDGTDTQYF. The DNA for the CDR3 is TGTGCCAGCAGCTTCTTCGAACAGGACGGCACAGATACGCAGTATTTT.

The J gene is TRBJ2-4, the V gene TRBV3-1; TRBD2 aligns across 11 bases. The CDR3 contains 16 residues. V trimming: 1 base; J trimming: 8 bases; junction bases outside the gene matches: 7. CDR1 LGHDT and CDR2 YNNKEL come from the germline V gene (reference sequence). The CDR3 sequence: CASSQVLAGGLDIQYF. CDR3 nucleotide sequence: TGTGCCAGCAGCCAAGTTCTAGCGGGGGGCCTAGACATTCAGTACTTC.

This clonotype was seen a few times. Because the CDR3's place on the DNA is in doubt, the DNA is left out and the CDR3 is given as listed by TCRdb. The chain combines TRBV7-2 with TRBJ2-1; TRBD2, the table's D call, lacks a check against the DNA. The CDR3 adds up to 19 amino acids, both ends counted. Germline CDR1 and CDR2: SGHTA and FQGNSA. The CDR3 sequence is CASSTSGLAGEGYFHEQFF.

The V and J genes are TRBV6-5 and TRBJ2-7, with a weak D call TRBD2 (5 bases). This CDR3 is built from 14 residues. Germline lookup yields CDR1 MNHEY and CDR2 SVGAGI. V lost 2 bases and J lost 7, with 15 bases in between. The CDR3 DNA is TGTGCCAGCAGTTACGACCCCGGGTCGGGGGAGCAGTACTTC. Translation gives CASSYDPGSGEQYF.

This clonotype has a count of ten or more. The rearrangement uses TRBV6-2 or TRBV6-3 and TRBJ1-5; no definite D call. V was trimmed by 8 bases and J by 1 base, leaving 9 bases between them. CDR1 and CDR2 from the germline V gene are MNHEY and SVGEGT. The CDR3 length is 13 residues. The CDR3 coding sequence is TGTGCCAGCTCCCCCCCAAGCAATCAGCCCCAGCATTTT. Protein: CASSPPSNQPQHF.

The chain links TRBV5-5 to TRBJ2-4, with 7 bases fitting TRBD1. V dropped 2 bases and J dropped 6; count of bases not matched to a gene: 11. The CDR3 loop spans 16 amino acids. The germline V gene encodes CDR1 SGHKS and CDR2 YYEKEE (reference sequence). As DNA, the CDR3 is TGTGCCAGCAGCTTAGGGGGCTCCCAATTCGGAAACATTCAGTACTTC. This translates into CASSLGGSQFGNIQYF. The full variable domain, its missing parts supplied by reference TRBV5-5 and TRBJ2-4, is DAGVTQSPTHLIKTRGQQVTLRCSPISGHKSVSWYQQVLGQGPQFIFQYYEKEERGRGNFPDRFSARQFPNYSSELNVNALLLGDSALYLCASSLGGSQFGNIQYFGAGTRLSVL.

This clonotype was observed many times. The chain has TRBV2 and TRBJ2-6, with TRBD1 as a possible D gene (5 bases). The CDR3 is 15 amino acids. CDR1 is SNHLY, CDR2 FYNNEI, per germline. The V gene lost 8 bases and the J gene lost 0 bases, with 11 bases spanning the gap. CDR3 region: CASARDSSGANVLTF. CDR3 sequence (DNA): TGTGCCAGCGCCAGGGATAGCTCTGGGGCCAACGTCCTGACTTTC.

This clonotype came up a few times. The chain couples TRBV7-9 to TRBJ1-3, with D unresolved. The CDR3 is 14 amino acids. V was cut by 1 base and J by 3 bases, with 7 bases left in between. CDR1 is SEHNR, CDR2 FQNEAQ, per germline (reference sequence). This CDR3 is CASSLEPNGNTIYF. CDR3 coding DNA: TGTGCCAGCAGCTTAGAGCCCAATGGAAACACCATATATTTT.

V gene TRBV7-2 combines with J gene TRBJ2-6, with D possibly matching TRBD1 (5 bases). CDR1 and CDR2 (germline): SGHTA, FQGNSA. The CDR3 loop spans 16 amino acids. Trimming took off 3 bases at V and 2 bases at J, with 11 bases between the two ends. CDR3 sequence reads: CASSLVTRAGANVLTF. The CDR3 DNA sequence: TGTGCCAGCAGCTTGGTAACCAGGGCTGGGGCCAACGTCCTGACTTTC.

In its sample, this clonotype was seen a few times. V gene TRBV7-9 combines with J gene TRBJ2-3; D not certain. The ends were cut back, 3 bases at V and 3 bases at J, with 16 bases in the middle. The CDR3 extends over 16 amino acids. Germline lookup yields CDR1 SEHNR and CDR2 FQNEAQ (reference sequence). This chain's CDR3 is CASSFQSGLGTDTQYF. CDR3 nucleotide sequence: TGTGCCAGCAGCTTCCAGTCGGGCCTAGGGACAGATACGCAGTATTTT.

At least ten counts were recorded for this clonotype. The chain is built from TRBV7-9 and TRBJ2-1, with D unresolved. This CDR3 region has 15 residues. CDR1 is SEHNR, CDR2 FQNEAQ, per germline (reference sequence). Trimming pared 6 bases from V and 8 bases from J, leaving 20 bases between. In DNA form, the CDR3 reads TGTGCCAGCAGTCGTCTGGGCCAAATACAAGATGAGCAGTTCTTC. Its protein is CASSRLGQIQDEQFF.

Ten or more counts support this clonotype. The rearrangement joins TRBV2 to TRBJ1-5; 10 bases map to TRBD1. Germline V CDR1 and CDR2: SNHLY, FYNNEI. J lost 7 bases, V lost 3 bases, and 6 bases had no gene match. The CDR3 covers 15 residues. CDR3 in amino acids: CASSDRTGGKQPQHF. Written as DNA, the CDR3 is TGTGCCAGCAGTGATAGGACAGGGGGAAAACAGCCCCAGCATTTT.

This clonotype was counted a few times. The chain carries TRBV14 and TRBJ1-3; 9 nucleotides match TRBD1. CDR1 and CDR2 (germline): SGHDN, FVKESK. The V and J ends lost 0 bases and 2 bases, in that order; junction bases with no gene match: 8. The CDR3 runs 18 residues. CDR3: CASSQDGDREVPGNTIYF. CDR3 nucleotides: TGTGCCAGCAGCCAAGATGGGGACAGGGAAGTCCCTGGAAACACCATATATTTT.

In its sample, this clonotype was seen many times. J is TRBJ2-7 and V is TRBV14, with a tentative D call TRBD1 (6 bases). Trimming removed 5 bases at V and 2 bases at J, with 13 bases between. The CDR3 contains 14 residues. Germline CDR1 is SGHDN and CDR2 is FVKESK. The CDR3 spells CASSEVNRAYEQYF. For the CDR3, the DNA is TGTGCCAGCAGCGAAGTCAACAGGGCCTACGAGCAGTACTTC.